The rows below give T cell receptor beta chains drawn from one sample of a study of neoadjuvant nivolumab and ipilimumab in lung cancer. Assay: immunoSEQ multiplex PCR; the TCRdb copy retains only in-frame clones and omits some. The sample includes about 16,000 clones, approximately 76% of them seen just once. The sample here was tumor tissue, taken after neoadjuvant nivolumab, alone or with ipilimumab, at or shortly before surgery. The receptors derive from an adult with non-small cell lung cancer. Each CDR3 is given with its conserved first and last residue. The D gene is left open where the match is weak. Clone size is given for some rows only: seen once, a few or many times, or a class if the clone is expanded.

D: TRBD1; size: .; V: TRBV4-1; J: TRBJ2-7; length: 15; DNA: TGCGCCAGCAGCCAGCCGGGACAGGGGGCTTACGAGCAGTACTTC; CDR3: CASSQPGQGAYEQYF
D: .; size: .; V: TRBV7-9; J: TRBJ2-5; length: 14; DNA: TGTGCCAGCAGCTTAGTGGGGCGGGAAGAGACCCAGTACTTC; CDR3: CASSLVGREETQYF
D: .; size: .; V: TRBV7-9; J: TRBJ1-4; length: 13; DNA: TGTGCCAGCTTTGACACGGGCGAGGAAAAACTGTTTTTT; CDR3: CASFDTGEEKLFF
D: TRBD2; size: few; V: TRBV9; J: TRBJ2-3; length: 17; DNA: TGTGCCAGCAGCGTAGCGAATAGCGGGGGGCCGGCAGATACGCAGTATTTT; CDR3: CASSVANSGGPADTQYF
D: .; size: .; V: TRBV5-6; J: TRBJ2-5; length: 13; DNA: TGTGCCAGCAGCCCCGGGTCCGGAGAGACCCAGTACTTC; CDR3: CASSPGSGETQYF
D: .; size: .; V: TRBV5-5; J: TRBJ2-3; length: 15; DNA: TGTGCCAGCAGCTTGGGAGGGGGTACTACAGATACGCAGTATTTT; CDR3: CASSLGGGTTDTQYF
D: .; size: .; V: TRBV2; J: TRBJ1-2; length: 16; DNA: TGTGCCAGCAATCTAGAATACAGCCGGACGGACTATGGCTACACCTTC; CDR3: CASNLEYSRTDYGYTF
D: TRBD1; size: once; V: TRBV6-1; J: TRBJ1-4; length: 17; DNA: TGTGCCAGCAGTGAAAGGGCAGGGGGCGCAACTAATGAAAAACTGTTTTTT; CDR3: CASSERAGGATNEKLFF
D: .; size: .; V: TRBV11-2; J: TRBJ1-2; length: 13; DNA: TGTGCCAGCAGCTTAGGAGTTTACTATGGCTACACCTTC; CDR3: CASSLGVYYGYTF
D: .; size: few; V: TRBV6-1; J: TRBJ1-6; length: 15; DNA: TGTGCCAGCAGTGAAAGGCTCCCGGGGAATTCACCCCTCCACTTT; CDR3: CASSERLPGNSPLHF
D: .; size: .; V: TRBV6-4; J: TRBJ2-1; length: 13; DNA: TGTGCCAGCAGTGACTCGGGGGTTCGTGAGCAGTTCTTC; CDR3: CASSDSGVREQFF
D: TRBD1; size: .; V: TRBV11-2; J: TRBJ1-2; length: 15; DNA: TGTGCCAGCAGCCCTCAGGGACAGGCCAACTATGGCTACACCTTC; CDR3: CASSPQGQANYGYTF
D: .; size: .; V: TRBV25-1; J: TRBJ1-2; length: 11; DNA: TGTGCCAGCAGGGGACTCGCTGGCTACACCTTC; CDR3: CASRGLAGYTF